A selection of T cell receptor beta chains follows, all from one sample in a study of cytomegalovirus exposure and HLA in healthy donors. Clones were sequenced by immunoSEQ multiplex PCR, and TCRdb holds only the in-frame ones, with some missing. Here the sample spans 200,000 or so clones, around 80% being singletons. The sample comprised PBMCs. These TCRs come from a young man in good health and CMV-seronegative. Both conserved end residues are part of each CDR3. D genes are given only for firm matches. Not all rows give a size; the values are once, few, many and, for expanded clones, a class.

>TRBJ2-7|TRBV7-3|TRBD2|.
TGTGCCAGCAGCCCTGGAGGGACTAGCATCTCCTACGAGCAGTACTTC
CASSPGGTSISYEQYF
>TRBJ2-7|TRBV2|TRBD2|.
TGTGCCAGCAGTTCCGGGACTAGCGGTTACGAGCAGTACTTC
CASSSGTSGYEQYF
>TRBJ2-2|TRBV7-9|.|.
TGTGCCAGCAGCTGGAGGTGGACCGGGGAGCTGTTTTTT
CASSWRWTGELFF
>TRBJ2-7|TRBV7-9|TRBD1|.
TGTGCCAGCAGCTTTACGGGACAGGCATACCCCTACGAGCAGTACTTC
CASSFTGQAYPYEQYF
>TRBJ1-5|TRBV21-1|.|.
TGTGCCAGCAGCACGCCGGGACAGCCTAAGGGTAGCAATCAGCCCCAGCATTTT
CASSTPGQPKGSNQPQHF
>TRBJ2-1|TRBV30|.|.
TGTGCCTGGAGTTTGGGGGCGGCGGATGAGCAGTTCTTC
CAWSLGAADEQFF
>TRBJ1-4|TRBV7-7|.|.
TGTGCTAGCAGCCCAGGAGGGTTCCGGGAAAAACTGTTTTTT
CASSPGGFREKLFF
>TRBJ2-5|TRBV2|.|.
TGTGCCAGCGCCGTCCGAAAGGGGGAGGAGACCCAGTACTTC
CASAVRKGEETQYF
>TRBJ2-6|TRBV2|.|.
TGTGCCAGCAGGGCGGGACAGACCTCTGGGGCCAACGTCCTGACTTTC
CASRAGQTSGANVLTF
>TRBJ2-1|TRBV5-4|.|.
TGTGCCAGCAGCTTGAGTTCGGTTGGCAATGAGCAGTTCTTC
CASSLSSVGNEQFF
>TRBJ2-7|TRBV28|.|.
TGTGCCAGCAGTTTAGGCCTGGGGGGAGAGCAGTACTTC
CASSLGLGGEQYF
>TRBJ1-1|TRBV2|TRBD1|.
TGTGCCAGCAGTACTTACAGGGGGCGGACTGAAGCTTTCTTT
CASSTYRGRTEAFF
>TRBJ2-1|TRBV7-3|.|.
TGTGCCAGCAGCTTAATAGGGGGGGTAGGGAATGAGCAGTTCTTC
CASSLIGGVGNEQFF
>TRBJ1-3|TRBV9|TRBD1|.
TGTGCCAGCAGCATACTAACAGGGGGCAGCGGAAACACCATATATTTT
CASSILTGGSGNTIYF
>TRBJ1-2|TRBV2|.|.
TGTGCCAGCAGCCACCCGGGACTTAAGGTCTATGGCTACACCTTC
CASSHPGLKVYGYTF
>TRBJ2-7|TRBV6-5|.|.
TGTGCCAGCAGACGTCCAGGCACCTACGAGCAGTACTTC
CASRRPGTYEQYF
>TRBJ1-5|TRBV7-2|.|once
TGTGCCAGCAGCTTTCGGTCAGGTTATGACCAGCCCCAGCATTTT
CASSFRSGYDQPQHF
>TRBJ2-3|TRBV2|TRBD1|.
TGTGCCAGCAGTTTACAGGGGGCGCCGGGAGATACGCAGTATTTT
CASSLQGAPGDTQYF
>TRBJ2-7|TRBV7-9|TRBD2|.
TGTGCCAGCGGGCTAGCGGGAGGTTACGAGCAGTACTTC
CASGLAGGYEQYF
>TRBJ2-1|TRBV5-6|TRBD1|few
TGTGCCAGCAGCTTGAAGGGGGCGAACTACAATGAGCAGTTCTTC
CASSLKGANYNEQFF
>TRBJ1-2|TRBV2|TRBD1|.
TGTGCCAGCATTAGCGGACAGGGGAACTATGGCTACACCTTC
CASISGQGNYGYTF
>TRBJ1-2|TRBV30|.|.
TGTGCCTGGAGTGAAGTCGGCTATGGCTACACCTTC
CAWSEVGYGYTF
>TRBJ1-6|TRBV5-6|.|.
TGTGCCAGCAGCTTACTAGGTTCACCCCTCCACTTT
CASSLLGSPLHF
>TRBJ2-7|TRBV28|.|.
TGTGCCAGCAGTTTTGTCAGTACCTACGAGCAGTACTTC
CASSFVSTYEQYF
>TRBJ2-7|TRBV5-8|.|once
TGTGCCAGCAGCCGCAGGGACTCCTACGAGCAGTACTTC
CASSRRDSYEQYF